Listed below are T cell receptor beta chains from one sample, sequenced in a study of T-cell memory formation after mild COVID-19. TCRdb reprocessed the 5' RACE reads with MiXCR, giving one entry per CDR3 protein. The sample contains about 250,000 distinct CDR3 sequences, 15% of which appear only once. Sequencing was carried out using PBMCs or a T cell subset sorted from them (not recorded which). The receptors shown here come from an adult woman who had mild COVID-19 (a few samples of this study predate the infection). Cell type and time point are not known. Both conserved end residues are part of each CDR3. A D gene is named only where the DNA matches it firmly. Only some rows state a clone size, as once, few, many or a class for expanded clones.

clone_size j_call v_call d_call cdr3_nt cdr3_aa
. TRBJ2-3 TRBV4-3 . TGCGCCAGCAGCCAAGCGGGAGTGGTCACAGATACGCAGTATTTT CASSQAGVVTDTQYF
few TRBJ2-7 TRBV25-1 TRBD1 TGTGCCAGCAGTGAATTAGGACAGGAGGACTACGAGCAGTACTTC CASSELGQEDYEQYF
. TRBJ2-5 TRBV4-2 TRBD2 TGTGCCAGCAGCCAGAATTACGGGGGAGGGGAGACCCAGTACTTC CASSQNYGGGETQYF
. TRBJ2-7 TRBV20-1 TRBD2 TGCAGTGCTAGAGATCGTCTTCGCGGGAGATCCTACGAGAAGTACTTC CSARDRLRGRSYEKYF
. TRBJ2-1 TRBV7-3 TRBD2 TGTGCCAGCAGCTTAACGTTATCTAGCGGGACCCATGAGCAGTTCTTC CASSLTLSSGTHEQFF
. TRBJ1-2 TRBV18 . TGTGCCAGCTCACCAGGGCCGACGCTCCTATATGGCTACACCTTC CASSPGPTLLYGYTF
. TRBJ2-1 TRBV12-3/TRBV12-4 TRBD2 TGTGCCAGCAGTTTAAAGCGGGGGAGTCTATCGAGCTCCTACAATGAGCAGTTCTTC CASSLKRGSLSSSYNEQFF
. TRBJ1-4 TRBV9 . TGTGCCAGCAGCGTAGGTGACAGGAAGCTGTTTTTT CASSVGDRKLFF
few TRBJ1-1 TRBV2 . TGTGCCAGCAGTTCACCCGGGGGGATGAACACTGAAGCTTTCTTT CASSSPGGMNTEAFF
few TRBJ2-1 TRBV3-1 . TGTGCCAGCAGCCAAGGGGATACAGGGTGGCGCAATGAGCAGTTCTTC CASSQGDTGWRNEQFF
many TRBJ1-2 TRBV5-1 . TGCGCCAGCAGCTTGGACACCTATGGCTACACCTTC CASSLDTYGYTF
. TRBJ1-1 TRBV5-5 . TGTGCCAGCAGCTTGAACGCAGGTACCCTGAACACTGAAGCTTTCTTT CASSLNAGTLNTEAFF
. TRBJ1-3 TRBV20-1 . TGCAGTGCTAGAGAAACGGGAAACACCATATATTTT CSARETGNTIYF
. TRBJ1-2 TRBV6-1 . TGTGCCAGCAGTCAGACTCCCGACAGGCCGCCCGGTGGCTACACCTTC CASSQTPDRPPGGYTF
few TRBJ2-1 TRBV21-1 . TGTGCCAGCAGCAAGGGAAAAACGGGCAGGGTAACTTACAATGAGCAGTTCTTC CASSKGKTGRVTYNEQFF
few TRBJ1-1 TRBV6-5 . TGTGCCAGCAGAAGGACAGACCAAGCTTTCTTT CASRRTDQAFF
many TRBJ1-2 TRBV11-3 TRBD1 TGTGCCAGCAGCTTAGAGATGACAGGGGGGATCTATGGCTACACCTTC CASSLEMTGGIYGYTF